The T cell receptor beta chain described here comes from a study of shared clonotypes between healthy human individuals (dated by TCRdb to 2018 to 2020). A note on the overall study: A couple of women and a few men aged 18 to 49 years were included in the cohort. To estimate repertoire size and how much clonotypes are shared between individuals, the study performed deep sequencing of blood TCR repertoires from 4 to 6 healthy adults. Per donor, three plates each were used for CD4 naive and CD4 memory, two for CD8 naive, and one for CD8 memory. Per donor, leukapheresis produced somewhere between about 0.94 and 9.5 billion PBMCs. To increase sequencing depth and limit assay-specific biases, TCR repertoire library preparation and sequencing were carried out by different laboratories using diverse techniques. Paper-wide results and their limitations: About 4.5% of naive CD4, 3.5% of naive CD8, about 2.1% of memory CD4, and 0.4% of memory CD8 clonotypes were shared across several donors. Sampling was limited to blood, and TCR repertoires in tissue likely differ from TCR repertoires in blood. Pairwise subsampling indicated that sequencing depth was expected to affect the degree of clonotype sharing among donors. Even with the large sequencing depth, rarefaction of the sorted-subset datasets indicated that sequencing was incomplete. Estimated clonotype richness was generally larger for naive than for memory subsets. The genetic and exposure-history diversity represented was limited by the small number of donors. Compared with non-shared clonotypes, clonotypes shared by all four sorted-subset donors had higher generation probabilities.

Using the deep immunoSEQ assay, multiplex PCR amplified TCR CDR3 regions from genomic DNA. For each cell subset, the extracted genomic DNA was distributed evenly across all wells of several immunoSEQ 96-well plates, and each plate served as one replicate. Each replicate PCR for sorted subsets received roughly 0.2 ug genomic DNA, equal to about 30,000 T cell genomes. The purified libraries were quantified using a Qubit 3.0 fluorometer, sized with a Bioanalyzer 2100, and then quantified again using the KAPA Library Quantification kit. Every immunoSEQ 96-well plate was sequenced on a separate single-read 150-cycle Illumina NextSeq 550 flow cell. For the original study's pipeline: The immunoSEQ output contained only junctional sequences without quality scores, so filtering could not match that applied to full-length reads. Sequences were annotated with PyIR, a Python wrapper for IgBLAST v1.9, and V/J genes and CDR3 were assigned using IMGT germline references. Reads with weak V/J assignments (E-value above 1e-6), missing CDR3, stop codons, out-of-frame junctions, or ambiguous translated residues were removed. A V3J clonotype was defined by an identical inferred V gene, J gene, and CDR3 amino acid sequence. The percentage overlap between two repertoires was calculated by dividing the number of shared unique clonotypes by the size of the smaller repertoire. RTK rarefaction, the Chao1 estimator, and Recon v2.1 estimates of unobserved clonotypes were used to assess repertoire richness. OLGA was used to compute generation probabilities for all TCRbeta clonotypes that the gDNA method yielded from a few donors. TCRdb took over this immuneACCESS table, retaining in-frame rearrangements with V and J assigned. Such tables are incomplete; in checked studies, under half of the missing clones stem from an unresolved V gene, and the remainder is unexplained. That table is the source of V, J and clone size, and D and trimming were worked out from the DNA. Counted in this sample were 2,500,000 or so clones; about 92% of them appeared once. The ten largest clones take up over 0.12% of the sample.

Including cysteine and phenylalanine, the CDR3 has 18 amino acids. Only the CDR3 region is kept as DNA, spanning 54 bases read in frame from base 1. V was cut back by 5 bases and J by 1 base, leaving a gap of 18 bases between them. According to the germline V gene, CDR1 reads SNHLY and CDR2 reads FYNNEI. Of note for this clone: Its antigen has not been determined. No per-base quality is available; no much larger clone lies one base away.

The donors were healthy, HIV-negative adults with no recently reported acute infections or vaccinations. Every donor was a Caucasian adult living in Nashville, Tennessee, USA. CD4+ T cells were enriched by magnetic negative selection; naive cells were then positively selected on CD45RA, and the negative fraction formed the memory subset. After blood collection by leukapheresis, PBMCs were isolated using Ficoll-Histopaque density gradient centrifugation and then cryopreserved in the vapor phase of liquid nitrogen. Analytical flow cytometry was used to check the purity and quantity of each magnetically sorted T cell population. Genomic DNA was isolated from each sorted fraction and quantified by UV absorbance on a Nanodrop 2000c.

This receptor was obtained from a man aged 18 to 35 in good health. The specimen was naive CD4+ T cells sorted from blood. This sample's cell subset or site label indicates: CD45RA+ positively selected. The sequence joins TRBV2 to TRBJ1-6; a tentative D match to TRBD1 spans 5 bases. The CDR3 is CASSQEGPGVSYNSPLHF. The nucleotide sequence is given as TGTGCCAGCAGTCAAGAGGGACCTGGGGTATCCTATAATTCACCCCTCCACTTT.